The T cell receptor (beta chain) described here comes from a study of cytomegalovirus exposure and HLA in healthy donors. The wider study: Tens of millions of unique TCR sequences came from HLA-typed donors in an early release.

Both 60 Vbeta primers and 13 Jbeta primers went into the PCR. The data were produced by immunoSEQ multiplex PCR, yet TCRdb's version contains in-frame clones alone and is incomplete. The table for this sample gives around 130,000 clones. The CDR3 consists of 12 residues. The germline CDR1 and CDR2 sequences are MDHEN and SYDVKM. The V end lost 3 bases, the J end lost 6 bases, and 8 bases lay between the germline ends. Specimen: PBMCs. The chain links TRBV28 to TRBJ1-2; possibly TRBD1 for D (5 bases). This TCR was recovered from a woman aged 40 to 50 in good health and CMV-seronegative. CDR3 in amino acids: CASSFEDNGYTF. The CDR3 DNA sequence: TGTGCCAGCAGTTTTGAGGACAATGGCTACACCTTC.